This T cell receptor beta chain was captured in a study of cytomegalovirus exposure and HLA in healthy donors. Study conclusions and caveats: Fewer N-insertions than the roughly 600-donor mean were reportedly shown by an Asian-associated ancestry cluster in a later analysis.

A note on this clone: The antigen is undetermined.

Donors had nominal health at sampling but likely had unrecorded immune exposures. Germline V gene data show CDR1 as MNHEY and CDR2 as SMNVEV (reference sequence). This CDR3 has 15 residues. Trimming removed 2 bases from V and 4 bases from J, with 12 bases in between. Use of 60 Vbeta and 13 Jbeta primers characterized the PCR. Libraries were prepared by immunoSEQ multiplex PCR; TCRdb keeps only in-frame clonotypes and omits some of them. This table holds fewer than 120,000 clones, 79% found once. Material for sequencing was PBMCs. V gene TRBV27 combines with J gene TRBJ2-1; D possibly corresponds to TRBD2 (5 bases). The receptor's source is a man in his thirties or forties in good health and CMV-seropositive. CDR3 sequence reads: CASSLRGSVYNEQFF. Here the CDR3 DNA reads TGTGCCAGCAGTTTAAGAGGGTCTGTGTACAATGAGCAGTTCTTC.